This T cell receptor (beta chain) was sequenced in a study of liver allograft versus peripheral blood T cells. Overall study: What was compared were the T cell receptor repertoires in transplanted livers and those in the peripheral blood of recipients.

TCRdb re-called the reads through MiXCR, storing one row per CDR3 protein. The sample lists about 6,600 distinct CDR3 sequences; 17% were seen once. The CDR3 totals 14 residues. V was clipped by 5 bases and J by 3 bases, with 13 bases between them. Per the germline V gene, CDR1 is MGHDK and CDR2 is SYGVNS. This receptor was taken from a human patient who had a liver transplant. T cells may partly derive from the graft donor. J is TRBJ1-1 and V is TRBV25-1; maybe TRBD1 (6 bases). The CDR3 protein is CASSLQGADTEAFF. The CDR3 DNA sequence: TGTGCCAGCAGTTTACAGGGCGCGGACACTGAAGCTTTCTTT.